This T cell receptor (beta chain) derives from a study of blood T cell repertoires in COVID-19. Across the study: Sites across the United States, Italy and Spain contributed samples from acute and convalescent COVID-19. Sample material is recorded as cDNA or gDNA derived from T cells, B-cell-depleted T cells, or PBMCs.

The table lists this clone with a count of one. In the original workflow: Cell counts per sample came from amplifying reference gene primers. Measured with immunoSEQ multiplex PCR; TCRdb has only the in-frame clones, and not every one. The V and J calls and clone size were taken over from that table, and D and trimming were inferred from the DNA. Among fewer than 90,000 clones listed, around 88% were seen once. The V and J ends lost 11 bases and 2 bases, in that order; junction bases with no gene match: 5. Germline V CDR1 and CDR2: MNHEY, SVGAGI. CDR3 length equals 13 residues. Sequencing was performed on peripheral blood. This chain connects TRBV6-5 to TRBJ2-3; 9 positions agree with TRBD1. The receptor's source is a man aged 55 to 70 with acute or convalescent COVID-19. The CDR3: CASYRGHTDTQYF. DNA for the CDR3: TGTGCCTCCTACAGGGGGCACACAGATACGCAGTATTTT.